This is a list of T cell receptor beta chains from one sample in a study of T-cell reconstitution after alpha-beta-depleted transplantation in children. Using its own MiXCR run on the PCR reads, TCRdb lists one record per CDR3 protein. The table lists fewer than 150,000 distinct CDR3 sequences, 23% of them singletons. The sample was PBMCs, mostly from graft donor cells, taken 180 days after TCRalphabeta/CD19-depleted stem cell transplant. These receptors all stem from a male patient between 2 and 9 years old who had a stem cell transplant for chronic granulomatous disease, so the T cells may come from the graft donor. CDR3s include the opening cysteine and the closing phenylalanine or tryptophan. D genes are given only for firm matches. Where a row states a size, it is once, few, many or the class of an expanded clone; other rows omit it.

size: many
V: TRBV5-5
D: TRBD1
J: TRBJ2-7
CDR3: CASSQLTGGAYEQYF
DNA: TGTGCCAGCAGCCAACTAACAGGGGGCGCTTACGAGCAGTACTTC

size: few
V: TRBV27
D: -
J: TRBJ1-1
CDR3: CASSHEGATEAFF
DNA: TGTGCCAGCAGCCACGAAGGGGCCACTGAAGCTTTCTTT

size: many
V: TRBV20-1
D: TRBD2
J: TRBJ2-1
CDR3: CSARDRRGSSYNEQFF
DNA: TGCAGTGCTAGAGATAGGCGGGGGAGCTCCTACAATGAGCAGTTCTTC

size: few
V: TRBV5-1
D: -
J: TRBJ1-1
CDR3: CASSPSYTRTEAFF
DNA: TGCGCCAGCAGCCCGAGTTATACCCGAACTGAAGCTTTCTTT

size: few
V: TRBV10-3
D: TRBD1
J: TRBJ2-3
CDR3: CAIRGQGSTDTQYF
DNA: TGTGCCATCAGGGGACAGGGGAGCACAGATACGCAGTATTTT

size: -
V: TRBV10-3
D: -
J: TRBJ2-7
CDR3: CAISERVSSYEQYF
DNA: TGTGCCATCAGTGAGAGGGTCAGCTCCTACGAGCAGTACTTC

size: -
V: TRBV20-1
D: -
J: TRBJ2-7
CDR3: CSAGQIYEQYF
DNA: TGCAGTGCTGGACAGATTTACGAGCAGTACTTC

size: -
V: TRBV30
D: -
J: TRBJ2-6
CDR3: CAWSVLQGANVLTF
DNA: TGTGCCTGGAGTGTACTTCAAGGGGCCAACGTCCTGACTTTC

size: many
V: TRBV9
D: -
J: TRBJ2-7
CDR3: CASSAGLYSYEQYF
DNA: TGTGCCAGCAGCGCCGGACTGTACTCCTACGAGCAGTACTTC

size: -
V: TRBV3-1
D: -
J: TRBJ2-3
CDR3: CASSAEGRTDTQYF
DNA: TGTGCCAGCAGCGCAGAGGGCCGCACAGATACGCAGTATTTT

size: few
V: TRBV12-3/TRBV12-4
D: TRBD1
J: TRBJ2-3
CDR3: CASSPDRGLEDTQYF
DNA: TGTGCCAGCAGTCCCGACAGGGGGCTCGAGGATACGCAGTATTTT

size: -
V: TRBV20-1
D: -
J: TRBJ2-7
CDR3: CSASPRLGSSYEQYF
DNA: TGCAGTGCTAGTCCCCGGTTGGGGTCCTCCTACGAGCAGTACTTC

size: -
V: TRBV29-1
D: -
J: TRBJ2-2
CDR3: CSVEMGYGTGELFF
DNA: TGCAGCGTTGAAATGGGTTACGGCACCGGGGAGCTGTTTTTT

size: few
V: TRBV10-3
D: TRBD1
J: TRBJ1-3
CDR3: CAIRGDSSGNTIYF
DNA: TGTGCCATCAGGGGGGACAGCTCTGGAAACACCATATATTTT

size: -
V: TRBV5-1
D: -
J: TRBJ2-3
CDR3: CASSLAGKRKSTDTQYF
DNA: TGCGCCAGCAGCTTGGCCGGAAAGCGGAAGAGCACAGATACGCAGTATTTT

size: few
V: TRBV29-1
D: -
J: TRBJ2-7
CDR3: CSVVSRLTPLLEQYF
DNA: TGCAGCGTTGTGAGTCGGCTGACACCACTCCTCGAGCAGTACTTC

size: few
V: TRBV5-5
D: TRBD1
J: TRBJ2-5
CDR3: CASSLSGTGRVTQYF
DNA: TGTGCCAGCAGCTTGTCCGGGACAGGAAGGGTGACCCAGTACTTC

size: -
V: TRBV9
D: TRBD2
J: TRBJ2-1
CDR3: CASSETSGVYNEQFF
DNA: TGTGCCAGCAGCGAAACTAGCGGGGTCTACAATGAGCAGTTCTTC

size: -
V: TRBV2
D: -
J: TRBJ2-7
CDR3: CASIREAAGLSEQYF
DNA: TGTGCCAGCATCAGGGAAGCGGCGGGTCTCTCCGAGCAGTACTTC

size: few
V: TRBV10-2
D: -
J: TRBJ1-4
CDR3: CASSDRGGKLFF
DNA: TGCGCCAGCAGTGACCGAGGTGGAAAACTGTTTTTT

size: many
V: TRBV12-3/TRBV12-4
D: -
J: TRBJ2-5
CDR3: CASSIRGRSTQYF
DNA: TGTGCCAGCAGTATCCGCGGACGGTCGACCCAGTACTTC

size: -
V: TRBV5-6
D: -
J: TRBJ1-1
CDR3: CASSRQGLGEDTEAFF
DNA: TGTGCCAGCAGCCGTCAGGGGTTAGGGGAGGACACTGAAGCTTTCTTT

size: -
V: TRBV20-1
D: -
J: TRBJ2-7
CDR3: CSAPQGGRDEQYF
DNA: TGCAGTGCCCCACAGGGAGGGCGCGACGAGCAGTACTTC

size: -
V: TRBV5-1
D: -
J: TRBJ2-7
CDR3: CASSLRGREGSYEQYF
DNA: TGCGCCAGCAGCTTGAGGGGGCGGGAAGGCTCCTACGAGCAGTACTTC

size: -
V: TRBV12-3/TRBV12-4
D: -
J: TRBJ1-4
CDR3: CASSSGGEKLFF
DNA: TGTGCCAGCAGTTCTGGGGGTGAAAAACTGTTTTTT

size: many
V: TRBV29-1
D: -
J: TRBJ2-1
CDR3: CSVGIDGGTYNEQFF
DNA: TGCAGCGTTGGCATAGATGGCGGTACTTACAATGAGCAGTTCTTC

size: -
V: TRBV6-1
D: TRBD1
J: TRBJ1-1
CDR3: CASSQDRVETEAFF
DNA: TGTGCCAGCAGTCAGGACAGGGTCGAAACTGAAGCTTTCTTT

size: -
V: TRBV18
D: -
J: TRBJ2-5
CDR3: CASSILQETQYF
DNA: TGTGCCAGCTCGATCTTGCAAGAGACCCAGTACTTC

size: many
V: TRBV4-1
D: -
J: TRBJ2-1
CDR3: CASSLLGAIVDNEQFF
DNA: TGCGCCAGCAGCCTTCTTGGGGCTATTGTGGACAATGAGCAGTTCTTC

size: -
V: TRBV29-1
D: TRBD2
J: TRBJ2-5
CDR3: CSVRGRARETQYF
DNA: TGCAGCGTTAGAGGGAGGGCCAGGGAGACCCAGTACTTC

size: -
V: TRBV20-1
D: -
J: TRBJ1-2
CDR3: CSANRQVNPDGYTF
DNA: TGCAGTGCCAATAGACAGGTTAATCCCGATGGCTACACCTTC

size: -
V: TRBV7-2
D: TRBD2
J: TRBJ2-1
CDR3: CASSTQLAGVSNEQFF
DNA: TGTGCCAGCAGCACCCAACTAGCGGGGGTCTCTAATGAGCAGTTCTTC

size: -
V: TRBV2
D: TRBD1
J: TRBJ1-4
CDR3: CASSASGTGGEKLFF
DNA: TGTGCCAGCAGTGCCTCCGGGACAGGGGGTGAAAAACTGTTTTTT

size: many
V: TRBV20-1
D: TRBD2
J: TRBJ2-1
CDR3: CSASGRLASAREQFF
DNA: TGCAGTGCTAGCGGGCGACTAGCGTCCGCCCGTGAGCAGTTCTTC

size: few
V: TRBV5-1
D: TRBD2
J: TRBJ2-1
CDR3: CASSLSGSGGYYEQFF
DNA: TGCGCCAGCAGCTTGTCCGGGAGCGGGGGGTATTATGAGCAGTTCTTC

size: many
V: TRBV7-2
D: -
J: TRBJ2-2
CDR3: CASSYQGLNTGELFF
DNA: TGTGCCAGCAGCTACCAAGGTCTCAACACCGGGGAGCTGTTTTTT

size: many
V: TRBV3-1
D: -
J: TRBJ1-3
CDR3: CASSPAAAGSGNTIYF
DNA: TGTGCCAGCAGCCCCGCCGCGGCTGGCTCTGGAAACACCATATATTTT

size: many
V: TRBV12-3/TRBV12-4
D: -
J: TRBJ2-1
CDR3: CASTGDARLYNEQFF
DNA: TGTGCCAGCACCGGGGACGCCAGATTATACAATGAGCAGTTCTTC

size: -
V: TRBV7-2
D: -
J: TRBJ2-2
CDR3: CASSLSLLGTGELFF
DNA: TGTGCCAGCAGCTTATCCCTTCTGGGGACCGGGGAGCTGTTTTTT

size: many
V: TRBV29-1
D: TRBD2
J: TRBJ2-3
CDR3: CSFGVSGRVETDTQYF
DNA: TGCAGCTTTGGGGTTAGCGGGAGAGTCGAGACAGATACGCAGTATTTT

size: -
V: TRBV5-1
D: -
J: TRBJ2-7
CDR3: CASSLMASASYEQYF
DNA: TGCGCCAGCAGCTTGATGGCTAGCGCCTCCTACGAGCAGTACTTC

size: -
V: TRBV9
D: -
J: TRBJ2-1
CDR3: CASSVERGINEQFF
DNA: TGTGCCAGCAGCGTAGAACGGGGGATCAATGAGCAGTTCTTC

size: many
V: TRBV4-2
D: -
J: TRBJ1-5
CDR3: CASSRGAEAYQPQHF
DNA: TGTGCCAGCAGCCGAGGCGCCGAAGCCTATCAGCCCCAGCATTTT

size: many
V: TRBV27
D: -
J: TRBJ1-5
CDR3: CASGDFGFGQPQHF
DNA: TGTGCCAGCGGGGACTTCGGGTTTGGTCAGCCCCAGCATTTT

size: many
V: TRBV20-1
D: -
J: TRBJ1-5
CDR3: CSARLGPFNQPQHF
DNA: TGCAGTGCTAGATTGGGCCCCTTCAATCAGCCCCAGCATTTT

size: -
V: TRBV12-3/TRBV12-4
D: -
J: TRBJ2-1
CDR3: CASSLASHNEQFF
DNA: TGTGCCAGCAGTTTAGCCAGCCACAATGAGCAGTTCTTC